A selection of T cell receptor beta chains follows, all from one sample in a study of CD8 T cells in Susac syndrome. Using its own MiXCR run on the immunoSEQ multiplex PCR reads, TCRdb lists one record per CDR3 protein. The table records approximately 190,000 distinct CDR3 sequences, under 97% of them present only once. Sample: CD4+ T cells from PBMCs. These receptors all stem from a human donor with Susac syndrome. The CDR3 runs from the conserved cysteine through the conserved F or W. The D gene is left open where the match is weak. A clone size is listed for some rows: how often the clone was seen (once, few, many), or a class if it is expanded.

CDR3aa: CASRTDIRRVYEQYF; CDR3nt: TGTGCCAGCAGAACGGACATTCGTCGAGTATACGAGCAGTACTTC; j_gene: TRBJ2-7; abundance: NA; v_gene: TRBV6-2/TRBV6-3; d_gene: NA
CDR3aa: CASRVTGSYNSPLHF; CDR3nt: TGTGCCAGCAGAGTGACAGGCTCCTATAATTCACCCCTCCACTTT; j_gene: TRBJ1-6; abundance: NA; v_gene: TRBV12-3/TRBV12-4; d_gene: NA
CDR3aa: CASSLTGGPETQYF; CDR3nt: TGTGCCAGCAGCTTGACAGGGGGCCCAGAGACCCAGTACTTC; j_gene: TRBJ2-5; abundance: NA; v_gene: TRBV5-4; d_gene: TRBD1
CDR3aa: CASSQDTGANTEAFF; CDR3nt: TGCGCCAGCAGCCAAGACACCGGGGCTAACACTGAAGCTTTCTTT; j_gene: TRBJ1-1; abundance: NA; v_gene: TRBV4-3; d_gene: NA
CDR3aa: CSDLTAWNEQFF; CDR3nt: TGCAGCGATTTGACAGCCTGGAATGAGCAGTTCTTC; j_gene: TRBJ2-1; abundance: NA; v_gene: TRBV29-1; d_gene: NA
CDR3aa: CAGDRGAYEQYF; CDR3nt: TGTGCCGGCGACAGGGGCGCCTACGAGCAGTACTTC; j_gene: TRBJ2-7; abundance: NA; v_gene: TRBV30; d_gene: TRBD1
CDR3aa: CSARDLMGPNYSNQPQHF; CDR3nt: TGCAGTGCTAGAGATCTCATGGGGCCGAATTATAGCAATCAGCCCCAGCATTTT; j_gene: TRBJ1-5; abundance: NA; v_gene: TRBV20-1; d_gene: NA
CDR3aa: CASSVDLYGYTF; CDR3nt: TGTGCCAGCAGCGTAGACCTCTATGGCTACACCTTC; j_gene: TRBJ1-2; abundance: NA; v_gene: TRBV9; d_gene: NA
CDR3aa: CASRRDTYGYTF; CDR3nt: TGTGCCAGCCGACGGGACACTTATGGCTACACCTTC; j_gene: TRBJ1-2; abundance: NA; v_gene: TRBV6-2/TRBV6-3; d_gene: NA
CDR3aa: CASSQDIRTDTNTEAFF; CDR3nt: TGTGCCAGCAGCCAAGATATTCGAACAGATACGAACACTGAAGCTTTCTTT; j_gene: TRBJ1-1; abundance: once; v_gene: TRBV4-2; d_gene: NA
CDR3aa: CSARATGGMGNQPQHF; CDR3nt: TGCAGTGCTAGAGCTACAGGGGGAATGGGCAATCAGCCCCAGCATTTT; j_gene: TRBJ1-5; abundance: NA; v_gene: TRBV20-1; d_gene: TRBD1
CDR3aa: CASSIGPTNYGYTF; CDR3nt: TGTGCCAGTAGTATTGGCCCAACTAACTATGGCTACACCTTC; j_gene: TRBJ1-2; abundance: NA; v_gene: TRBV19; d_gene: NA
CDR3aa: CSWRQEFQFF; CDR3nt: TGCAGCTGGAGACAGGAGTTTCAGTTCTTC; j_gene: TRBJ2-1; abundance: NA; v_gene: TRBV20-1; d_gene: NA
CDR3aa: CSANDRGWEQYF; CDR3nt: TGCAGTGCTAACGACAGGGGGTGGGAGCAGTACTTC; j_gene: TRBJ2-7; abundance: once; v_gene: TRBV20-1; d_gene: TRBD1